This T cell receptor beta chain was identified in a study of cytomegalovirus exposure and HLA in healthy donors. 60 Vbeta and 13 Jbeta primers were used in PCR. TCRdb's copy holds only in-frame clones and misses some; the assay was immunoSEQ multiplex PCR. This table holds 130,000 or so clones, just under 90% found once. As concerns this clone: Its specificity is unknown.

Notes on the study in general: Later analysis demonstrated an association between a missense DCLRE1C variant and TCR beta V- and J-gene trimming.

The germline CDR1 and CDR2 sequences are SGHVS and FQNEAQ. V lost 2 bases to trimming and J lost 7 bases, with 15 bases between them. The length of the CDR3 is 15 residues. This chain uses TRBV7-8 with TRBJ1-5; D is possibly TRBD1 (5 bases). The sequencing input was PBMCs. The source is a woman between 25 and 40 years old in good health and CMV-seronegative. The CDR3 bases are TGTGCCAGCAGCTTAACAAACGGGGGAGGCCAGCCCCAGCATTTT. Its translation is CASSLTNGGGQPQHF. Looking up the rest from reference TRBV7-8 and TRBJ1-5 gives the full variable domain: GAGVSQSPRYKVAKRGQDVALRCDPISGHVSLFWYQQALGQGPEFLTYFQNEAQLDKSGLPSDRFFAERPEGSVSTLKIQRTQQEDSAVYLCASSLTNGGGQPQHFGDGTRLSIL.